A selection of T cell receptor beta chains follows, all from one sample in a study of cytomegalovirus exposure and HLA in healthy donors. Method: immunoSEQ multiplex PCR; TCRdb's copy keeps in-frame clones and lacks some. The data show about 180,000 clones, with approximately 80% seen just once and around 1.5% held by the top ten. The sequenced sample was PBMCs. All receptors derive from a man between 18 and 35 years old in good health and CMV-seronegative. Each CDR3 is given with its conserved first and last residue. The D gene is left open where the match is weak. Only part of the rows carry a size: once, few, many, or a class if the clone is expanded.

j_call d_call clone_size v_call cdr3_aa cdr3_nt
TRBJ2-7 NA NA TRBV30 CAWSVRDSPYF TGTGCCTGGAGTGTACGAGATAGTCCGTACTTC
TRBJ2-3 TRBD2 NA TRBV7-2 CASSLGPGLGTDTQYF TGTGCCAGCAGCTTAGGGCCGGGACTAGGTACAGATACGCAGTATTTT
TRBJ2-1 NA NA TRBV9 CASSVDVGGTYNEQFF TGTGCCAGCAGCGTAGATGTGGGAGGAACCTACAATGAGCAGTTCTTC
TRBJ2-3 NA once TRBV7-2 CASSQPLGGTTDTQYF TGTGCCAGCAGCCAACCCCTCGGCGGGACCACAGATACGCAGTATTTT
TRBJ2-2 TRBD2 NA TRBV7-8 CASSPSGGRVAGELFF TGTGCCAGCAGCCCCAGTGGGGGGAGGGTTGCCGGGGAGCTGTTTTTT
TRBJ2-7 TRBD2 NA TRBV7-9 CASRTSGGLAYEQYF TGTGCCAGCCGAACTAGCGGGGGGTTGGCCTACGAGCAGTACTTC
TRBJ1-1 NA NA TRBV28 CASSFGGSRAEAFF TGTGCCAGCAGTTTCGGGGGGAGTAGGGCTGAAGCTTTCTTT
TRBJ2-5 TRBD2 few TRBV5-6 CASRPGLAGPETQYF TGTGCCAGCAGACCGGGACTAGCGGGACCAGAGACCCAGTACTTC
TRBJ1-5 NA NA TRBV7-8 CASSLRYEGSNQPQHF TGTGCCAGCAGCTTAAGATATGAGGGTAGCAATCAGCCCCAGCATTTT
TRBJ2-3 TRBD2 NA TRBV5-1 CASSRYVAGTSTDTQYF TGCGCCAGCAGCCGGTATGTAGCGGGGACTAGCACAGATACGCAGTATTTT
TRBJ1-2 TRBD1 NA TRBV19 CASSTRQGAANYGYTF TGTGCCAGTAGTACCCGACAGGGGGCCGCTAACTATGGCTACACCTTC
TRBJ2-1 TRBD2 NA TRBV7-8 CASSPPRLAGAVGEQFF TGTGCCAGCAGCCCGCCCCGACTAGCGGGGGCCGTCGGGGAGCAGTTCTTC
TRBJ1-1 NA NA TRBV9 CASSVAGPNTEAFF TGTGCCAGCAGCGTAGCAGGGCCTAACACTGAAGCTTTCTTT
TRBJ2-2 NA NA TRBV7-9 CASGYTGMRTGELFF TGTGCCAGCGGGTATACAGGGATGAGGACCGGGGAGCTGTTTTTT